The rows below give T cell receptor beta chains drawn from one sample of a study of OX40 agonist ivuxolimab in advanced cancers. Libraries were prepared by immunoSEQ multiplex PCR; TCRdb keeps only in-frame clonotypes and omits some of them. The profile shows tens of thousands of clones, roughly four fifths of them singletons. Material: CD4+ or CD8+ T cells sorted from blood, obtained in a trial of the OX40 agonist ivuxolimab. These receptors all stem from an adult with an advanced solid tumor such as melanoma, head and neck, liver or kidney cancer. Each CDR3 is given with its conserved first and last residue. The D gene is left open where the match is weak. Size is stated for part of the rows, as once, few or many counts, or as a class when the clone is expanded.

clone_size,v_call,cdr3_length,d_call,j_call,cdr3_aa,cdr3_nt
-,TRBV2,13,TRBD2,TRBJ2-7,CASASGVTYEQYF,TGTGCCAGTGCTAGCGGGGTTACCTACGAGCAGTACTTC
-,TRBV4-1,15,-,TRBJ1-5,CASSLNDYSNQPQHF,TGCGCCAGCAGCCTCAACGACTATAGCAATCAGCCCCAGCATTTT
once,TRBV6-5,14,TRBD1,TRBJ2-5,CATSLTGDQETQYF,TGTGCCACCTCCTTAACAGGGGACCAAGAGACCCAGTACTTC
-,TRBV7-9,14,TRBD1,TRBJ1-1,CASSLGQGYTEAFF,TGTGCCAGCAGCCTTGGACAGGGGTACACTGAAGCTTTCTTT
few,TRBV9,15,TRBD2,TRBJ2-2,CASSWTSGDTGELFF,TGTGCCAGCTCTTGGACTAGCGGGGACACCGGGGAGCTGTTTTTT
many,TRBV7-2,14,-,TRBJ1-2,CASSIPGPNYGYTF,TGTGCCAGCAGCATTCCGGGACCAAACTATGGCTACACCTTC
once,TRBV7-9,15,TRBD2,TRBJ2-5,CASSHWREAGETQYF,TGTGCCAGCAGCCATTGGCGGGAGGCGGGAGAGACCCAGTACTTC
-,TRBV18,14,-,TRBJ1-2,CASSPTGDEIGYTF,TGTGCCAGCTCACCAACTGGAGACGAAATTGGCTACACCTTC
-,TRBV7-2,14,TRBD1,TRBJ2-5,CASSPGQGEKTQYF,TGTGCCAGCAGCCCGGGACAGGGGGAGAAGACCCAGTACTTC
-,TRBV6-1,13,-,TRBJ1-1,CASSQDRNTEAFF,TGTGCCAGCAGCCAGGACAGAAACACTGAAGCTTTCTTT
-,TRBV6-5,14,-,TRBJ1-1,CASSYTRGRTEAFF,TGTGCCAGCAGTTACACGCGTGGGCGCACTGAAGCTTTCTTT
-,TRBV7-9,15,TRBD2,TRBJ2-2,CASSARGDVAGELFF,TGTGCCAGCAGCGCCCGGGGGGATGTGGCCGGGGAGCTGTTTTTT
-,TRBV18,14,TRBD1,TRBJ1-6,CASSSGQNNSPLHF,TGTGCCAGCTCATCGGGACAGAATAATTCACCCCTCCACTTT
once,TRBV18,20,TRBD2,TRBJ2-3,CASSPLGLAGGLTSSDTQYF,TGTGCCAGCTCACCTTTGGGACTAGCGGGGGGCCTTACAAGCTCAGATACGCAGTATTTT
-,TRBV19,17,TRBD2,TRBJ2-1,CASSPLTSGVSYNEQFF,TGTGCCAGTAGTCCCCTAACTAGCGGGGTATCCTACAATGAGCAGTTCTTC
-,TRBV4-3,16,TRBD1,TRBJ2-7,CASSQAWGQGAYEQYF,TGCGCCAGCAGCCAGGCCTGGGGACAGGGGGCTTACGAGCAGTACTTC
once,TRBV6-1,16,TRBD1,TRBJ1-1,CASSELGQGAYTEAFF,TGTGCCAGCAGTGAACTGGGACAGGGGGCGTACACTGAAGCTTTCTTT
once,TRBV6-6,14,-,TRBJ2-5,CASSYASAQETQYF,TGTGCCAGCAGTTACGCGTCTGCCCAAGAGACCCAGTACTTC
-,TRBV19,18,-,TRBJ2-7,CASSIRGWRGPVTHEQYF,TGTGCCAGTAGTATCCGAGGGTGGAGGGGCCCCGTGACGCACGAGCAGTACTTC
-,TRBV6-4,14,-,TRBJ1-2,CASSDSVRGGGYTF,TGTGCCAGCAGTGACTCGGTGAGGGGAGGAGGCTACACCTTC
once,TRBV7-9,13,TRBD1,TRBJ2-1,CASSLAETGQGIF,TGTGCCAGCAGCTTAGCCGAGACAGGGCAGGGGATCTTC
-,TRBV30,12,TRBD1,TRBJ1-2,CASSDRAIGYTF,TGTGCCTCCTCGGACAGGGCGATCGGCTACACCTTC
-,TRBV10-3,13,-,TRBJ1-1,CATTPGQVSEAFF,TGTGCCACCACCCCGGGGCAGGTATCTGAAGCTTTCTTT
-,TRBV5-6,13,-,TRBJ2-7,CASSPTGTYEQYF,TGTGCCAGCAGCCCGACAGGAACCTACGAGCAGTACTTC
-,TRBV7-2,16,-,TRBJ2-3,CASSLAGPATRDTQYF,TGTGCCAGCAGCTTAGCGGGCCCCGCCACACGAGATACGCAGTATTTT
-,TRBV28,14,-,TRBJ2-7,CASSYPADSYEQYF,TGTGCCAGCAGTTACCCGGCAGACTCCTACGAGCAGTACTTC
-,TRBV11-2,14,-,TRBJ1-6,CASSSFQGGSPLHF,TGTGCCAGCAGCTCCTTTCAGGGTGGATCACCCCTCCACTTT
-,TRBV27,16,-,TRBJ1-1,CASSDRPGEGDTEAFF,TGTGCCAGCAGTGACCGCCCGGGGGAGGGGGACACTGAAGCTTTCTTT